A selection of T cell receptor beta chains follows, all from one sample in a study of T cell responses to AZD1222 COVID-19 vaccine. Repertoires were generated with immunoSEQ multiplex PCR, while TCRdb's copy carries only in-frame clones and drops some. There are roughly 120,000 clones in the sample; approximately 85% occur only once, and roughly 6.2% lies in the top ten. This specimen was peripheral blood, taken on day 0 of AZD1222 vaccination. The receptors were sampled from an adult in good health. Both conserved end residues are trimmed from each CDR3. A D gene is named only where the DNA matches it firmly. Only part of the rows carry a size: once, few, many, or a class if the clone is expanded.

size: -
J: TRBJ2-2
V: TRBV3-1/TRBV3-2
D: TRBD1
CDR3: ASSLGQGYTGELF

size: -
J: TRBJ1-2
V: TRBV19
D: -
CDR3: ASRSQVLRDYGYT

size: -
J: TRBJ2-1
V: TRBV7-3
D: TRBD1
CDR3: ASSFQGDSYNEQF

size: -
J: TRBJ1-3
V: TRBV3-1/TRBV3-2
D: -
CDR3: ASSQAGAFGNTIY

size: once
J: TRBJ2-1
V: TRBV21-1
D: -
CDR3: ASSSSSGAPLIYNEQF

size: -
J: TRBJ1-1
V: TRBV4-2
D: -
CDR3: ASSQVSTAEAF

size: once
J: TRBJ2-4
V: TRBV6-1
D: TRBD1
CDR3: ASSVDIGQGWKNIQY

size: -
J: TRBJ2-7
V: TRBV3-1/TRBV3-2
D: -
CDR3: ASSPRGSYEQY

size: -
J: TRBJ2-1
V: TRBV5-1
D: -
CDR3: ASSEPGHNNEQF

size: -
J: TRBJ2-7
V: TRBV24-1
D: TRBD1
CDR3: ATSDSGQGARNEQY

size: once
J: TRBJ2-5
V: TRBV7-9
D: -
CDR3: ASSGHTFKETQY

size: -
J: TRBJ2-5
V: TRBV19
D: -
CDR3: ASLAGGKGGETQY

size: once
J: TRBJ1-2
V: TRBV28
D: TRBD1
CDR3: ASSFSGQGALYGYT

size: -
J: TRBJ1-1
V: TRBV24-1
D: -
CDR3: ATSDQGLMHEAF

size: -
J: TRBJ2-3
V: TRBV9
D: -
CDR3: ASSAQGGTDTQY

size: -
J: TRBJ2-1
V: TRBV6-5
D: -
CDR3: ASSYSSYNEQF

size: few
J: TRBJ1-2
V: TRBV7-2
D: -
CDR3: ASSSTDLGYNGYT

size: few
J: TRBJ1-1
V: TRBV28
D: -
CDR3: ASSPRSPRNTEAF

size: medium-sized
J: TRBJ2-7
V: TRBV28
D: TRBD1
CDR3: ASNPTGVGSYEQY

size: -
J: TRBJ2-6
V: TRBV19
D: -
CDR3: ASSIGGSGANVLT

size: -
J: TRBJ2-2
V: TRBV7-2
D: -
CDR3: ASSLADPGDLNTGELF

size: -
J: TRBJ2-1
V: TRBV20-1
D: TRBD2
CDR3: SASILAGDYNEQF

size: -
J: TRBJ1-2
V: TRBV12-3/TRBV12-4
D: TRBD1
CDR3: ASRTGTNYGYT

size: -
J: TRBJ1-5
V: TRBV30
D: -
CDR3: AWSVRVMSWAVNSNQPQH

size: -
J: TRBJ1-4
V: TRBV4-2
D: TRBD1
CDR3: ASSQVAGTGDEKLF

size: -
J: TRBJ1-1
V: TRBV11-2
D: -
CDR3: ASSSRLASNEAF

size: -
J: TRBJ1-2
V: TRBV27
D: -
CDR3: ASSLGAQGGYT

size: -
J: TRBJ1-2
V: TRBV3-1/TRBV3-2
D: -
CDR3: ASTQRDVDNYGYT

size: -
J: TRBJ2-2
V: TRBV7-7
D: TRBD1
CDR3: ASSSDRGSNTGELF

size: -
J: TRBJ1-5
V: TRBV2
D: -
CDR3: ASSVYGNQPQH

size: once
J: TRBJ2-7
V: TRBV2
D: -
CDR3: ASRVGSYEQY

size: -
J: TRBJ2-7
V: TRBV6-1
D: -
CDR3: ASSEVMGTGSYEQY

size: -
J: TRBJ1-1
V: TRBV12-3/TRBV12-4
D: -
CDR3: ASSPNSQKAF

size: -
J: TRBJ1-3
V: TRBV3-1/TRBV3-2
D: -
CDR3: ASSQVTARDHSGNTIY

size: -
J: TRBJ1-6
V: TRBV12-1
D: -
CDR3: ASSLTGTTNSPLH

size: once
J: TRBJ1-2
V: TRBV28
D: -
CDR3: ASSSGGNYGYT

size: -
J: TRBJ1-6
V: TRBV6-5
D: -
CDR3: ASSYSIDNSPLH

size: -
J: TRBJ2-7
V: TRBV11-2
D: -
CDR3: ASSTHRGRAYEQY

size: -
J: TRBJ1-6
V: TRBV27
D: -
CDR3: ASSSPGTNSPLH

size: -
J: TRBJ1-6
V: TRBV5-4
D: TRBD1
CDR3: ASSSSPQGRNSPLH

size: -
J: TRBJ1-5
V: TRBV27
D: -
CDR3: ASSPSWYQPQH

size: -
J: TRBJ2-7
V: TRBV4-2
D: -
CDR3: ASTSEAGKGFYEQY

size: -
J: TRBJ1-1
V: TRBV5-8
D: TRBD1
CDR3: ASAQGANTEAF

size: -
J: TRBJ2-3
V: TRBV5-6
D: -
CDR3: ASSWEDTQY

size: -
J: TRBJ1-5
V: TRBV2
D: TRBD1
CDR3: ASSETGGSYQPQH

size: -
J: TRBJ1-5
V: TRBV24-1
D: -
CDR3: ATSDPRDGQPQH

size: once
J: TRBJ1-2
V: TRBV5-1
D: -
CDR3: ASSQGGGQLGYT